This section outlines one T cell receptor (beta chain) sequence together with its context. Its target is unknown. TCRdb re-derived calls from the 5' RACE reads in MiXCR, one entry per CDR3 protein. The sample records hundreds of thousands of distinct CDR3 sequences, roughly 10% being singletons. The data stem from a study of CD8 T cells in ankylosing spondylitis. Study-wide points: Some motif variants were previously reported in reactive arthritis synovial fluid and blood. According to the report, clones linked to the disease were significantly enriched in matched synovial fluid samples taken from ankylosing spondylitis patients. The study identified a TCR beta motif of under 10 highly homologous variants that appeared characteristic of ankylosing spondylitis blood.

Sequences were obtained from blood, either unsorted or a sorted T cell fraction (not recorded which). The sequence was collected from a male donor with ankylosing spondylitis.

The CDR3 protein is CSASRQGADEQYF. The CDR3 DNA follows: TGCAGTGCTAGTCGACAGGGGGCCGACGAGCAGTACTTC. The rearrangement joins TRBV20-1 to TRBJ2-7; 10 positions agree with TRBD1. Germline CDR1 reads DFQATT; CDR2 reads SNEGSKA (reference sequence). V gave up 3 bases and J gave up 5 bases; unmatched junction bases: 4. The CDR3 totals 13 residues.